The sequence of this T cell receptor beta chain was determined in a study of cytomegalovirus exposure and HLA in healthy donors. Study results and limitations: In vitro experiments confirmed that three CMV-associated chains were specific for CMV antigens. In an earlier analysis, about 87% or about 30%: the productive usage of most TCR beta V segments.

V was pared by 6 bases and J by 3 bases, with 8 bases of the junction left unmatched. CDR1 is MNHNS and CDR2 is SASEGT in the germline V gene. This CDR3 is built from 14 residues. Only a few counts were recorded for this clone. As yet, its antigen is unknown. The study ran its PCR with 60 Vbeta and 13 Jbeta primers. Sequencing was performed with immunoSEQ multiplex PCR; in TCRdb, only in-frame clones are kept and a portion is missing. The sample has about 160,000 clones, around three quarters seen once. V usage is TRBV6-1 and J usage is TRBJ2-7, with TRBD2 identical over 7 bases. The clonotype comes from a man aged 50 to 59 in good health and CMV-seropositive. The sample was PBMCs. For the CDR3, the DNA is TGTGCCAGCAGAGCCTACGGGGGGATCTACGAGCAGTACTTC. Its protein product is CASRAYGGIYEQYF.